This T cell receptor (beta chain) is drawn from a study of response to subunit inactivated influenza vaccine. Whole-study findings and limits: It was suggested by the authors that few new T cells are recruited by each seasonal influenza vaccination.

TCRdb ran MiXCR on the RT-PCR reads and lists one entry per CDR3 protein. The data contain hundreds of thousands of distinct CDR3 sequences, roughly 18% of them singletons. Germline CDR1 is LGHDT and CDR2 is YNNKEL (reference sequence). Trimming took off 0 bases at V and 10 bases at J, with 13 bases between the two ends. This CDR3 has 14 residues. On this clonotype itself: Its antigen is not identified.

The TCR was taken from a man aged 45-65 years who received an inactivated influenza vaccine. The chain joins TRBV3-1 to TRBJ2-1; unclear D gene. Sequencing was performed on PBMCs from blood, taken 5 days after vaccination. The CDR3 loop is CASSQDLVSAEQFF. The CDR3 DNA reads TGTGCCAGCAGCCAAGATCTTGTGTCAGCAGAGCAGTTCTTC.